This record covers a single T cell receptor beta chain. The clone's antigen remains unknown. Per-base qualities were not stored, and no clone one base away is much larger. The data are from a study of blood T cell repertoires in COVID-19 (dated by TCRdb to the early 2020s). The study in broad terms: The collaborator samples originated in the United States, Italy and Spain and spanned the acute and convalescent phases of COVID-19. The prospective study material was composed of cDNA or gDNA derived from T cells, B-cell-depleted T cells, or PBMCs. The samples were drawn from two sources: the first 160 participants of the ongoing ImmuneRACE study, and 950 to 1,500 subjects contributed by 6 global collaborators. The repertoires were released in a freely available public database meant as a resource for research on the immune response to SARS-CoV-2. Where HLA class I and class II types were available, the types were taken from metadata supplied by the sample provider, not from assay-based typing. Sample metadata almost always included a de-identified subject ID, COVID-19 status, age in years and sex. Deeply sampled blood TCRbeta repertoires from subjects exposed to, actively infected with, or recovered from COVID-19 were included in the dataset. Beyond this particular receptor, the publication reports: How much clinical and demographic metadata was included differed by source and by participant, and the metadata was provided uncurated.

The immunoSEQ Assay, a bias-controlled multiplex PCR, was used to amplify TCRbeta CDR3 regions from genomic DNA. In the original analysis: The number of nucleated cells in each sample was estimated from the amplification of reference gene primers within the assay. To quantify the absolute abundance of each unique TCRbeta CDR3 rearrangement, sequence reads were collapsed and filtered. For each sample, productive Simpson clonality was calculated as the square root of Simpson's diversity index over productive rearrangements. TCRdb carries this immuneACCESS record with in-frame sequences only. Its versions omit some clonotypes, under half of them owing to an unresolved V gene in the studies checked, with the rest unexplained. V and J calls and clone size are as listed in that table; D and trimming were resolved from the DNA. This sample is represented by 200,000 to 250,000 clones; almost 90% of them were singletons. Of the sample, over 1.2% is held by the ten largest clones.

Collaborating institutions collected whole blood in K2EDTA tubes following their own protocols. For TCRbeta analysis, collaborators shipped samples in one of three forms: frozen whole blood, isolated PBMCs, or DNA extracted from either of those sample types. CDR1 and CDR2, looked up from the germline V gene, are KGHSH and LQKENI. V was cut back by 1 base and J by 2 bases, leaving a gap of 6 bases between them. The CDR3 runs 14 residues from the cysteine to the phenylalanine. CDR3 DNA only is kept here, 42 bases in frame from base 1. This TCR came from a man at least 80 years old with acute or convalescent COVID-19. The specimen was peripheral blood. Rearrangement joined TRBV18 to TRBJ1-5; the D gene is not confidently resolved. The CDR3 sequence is CASSPQGGNQPQHF. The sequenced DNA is TGTGCCAGCTCACCACAGGGAGGCAATCAGCCCCAGCATTTT.